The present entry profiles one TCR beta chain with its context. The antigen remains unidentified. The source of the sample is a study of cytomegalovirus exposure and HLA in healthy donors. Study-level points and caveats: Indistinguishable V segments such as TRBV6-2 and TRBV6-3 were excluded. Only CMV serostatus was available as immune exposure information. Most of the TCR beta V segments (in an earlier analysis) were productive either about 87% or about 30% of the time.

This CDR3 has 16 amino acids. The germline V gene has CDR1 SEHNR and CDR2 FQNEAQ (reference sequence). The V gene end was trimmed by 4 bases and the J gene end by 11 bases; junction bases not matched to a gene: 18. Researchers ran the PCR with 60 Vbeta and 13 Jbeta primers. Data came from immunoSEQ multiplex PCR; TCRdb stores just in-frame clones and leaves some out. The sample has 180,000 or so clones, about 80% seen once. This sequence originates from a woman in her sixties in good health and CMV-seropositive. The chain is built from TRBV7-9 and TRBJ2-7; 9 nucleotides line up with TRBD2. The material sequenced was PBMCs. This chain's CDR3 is CASSSPIGTSSLKEYF. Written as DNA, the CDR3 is TGTGCCAGCAGCTCACCAATCGGGACTAGCAGTTTAAAGGAGTACTTC.